The sequence of this T cell receptor (beta chain) was determined in a study of shared clonotypes between healthy human individuals. Whole-study context: A donor's plate count was three for CD4 naive and three for CD4 memory; CD8 naive had two and CD8 memory one.

Donors had no recently reported acute infections or vaccinations and were HIV-negative. CDR3 size: 11 residues. The germline V and J ends were trimmed by 3 bases and 7 bases, with 7 bases remaining between them. The germline gives CDR1 MNHEY, CDR2 SVGAGI. This clone occurred a few times. Genomic DNA of each subset was evenly split across several immunoSEQ plates. TCRdb's table, derived via immunoSEQ multiplex PCR, lists solely in-frame clones and lacks some. The table shows approximately 980,000 clones, with about 80% occurring only once. The chain recombines TRBV6-5 with TRBJ2-7, with D maybe TRBD1 (6 bases). The TCR comes from a man between 18 and 29 years old in good health. The material sequenced was memory CD4+ T cells sorted from blood. The subset is: CD45RA-negative fraction. The CDR3 here is CASSYRGEQYF. Here the CDR3 DNA reads TGTGCCAGCAGTTATAGGGGGGAGCAGTACTTC.